This is a list of T cell receptor beta chains from one sample in a study of blood T cells in healthy people across ages. In TCRdb, the 5' RACE reads were re-called with MiXCR into one record per CDR3 protein. The sample has about 1.1 million distinct CDR3 sequences; 30% to 40% are singletons. Sequencing input: blood. Receptor source: a man aged 18 to 30 in good health. The CDR3 runs from the conserved cysteine through the conserved F or W. A D gene is named only where the DNA matches it firmly. Clone size, where shown, is once, few, many, or a class for clones that have expanded.

TRBJ1-5,TRBV4-3,.,.,TGCGCCAGCAGCCAAGACGGCTTTAGCAAGCAGCCCCAGCATTTT,CASSQDGFSKQPQHF
TRBJ1-2,TRBV6-6,.,few,TGTGCCAGCAGGCCTCCAAACTTCTATGGCTACACCTTC,CASRPPNFYGYTF
TRBJ2-5,TRBV7-8,TRBD2,.,TGTGCCAGCAGCTTCCAAGCCTTCGGGGGGGACCTTTTTACTTCGCTACTTCCCAATGAGCAGTACTTC,CASSFQAFGGDLFTSLLPNEQYF
TRBJ1-1,TRBV20-1,TRBD1,.,TGCAGTGCTAGCTCAGGGGGTGGTGAAGCTTTCTTT,CSASSGGGEAFF
TRBJ2-1,TRBV7-9,.,.,TGTGCCAGCAGCTTAGGCAGGACCTCCTACAATGAGCAGTTCTTC,CASSLGRTSYNEQFF
TRBJ1-1,TRBV2,.,.,TGTGCCAGCAGTGAAGGGGGAGGGGTACACACTGAAGCTTTCTTT,CASSEGGGVHTEAFF
TRBJ2-3,TRBV29-1,.,.,TGCAGCGTTGAATCGCGATACACAGATACGCAGTATTTT,CSVESRYTDTQYF
TRBJ1-2,TRBV3-1,TRBD1,.,TGTGCCAGCACCTCAACCGGGACAGGGTGCATGTTAGACTATGGCTACACCTTC,CASTSTGTGCMLDYGYTF
TRBJ2-1,TRBV4-2,TRBD1,.,TGTGCCAACAGCCAAGATCCGGGACAGGGCTACAATGAGCAGTTCTTC,CANSQDPGQGYNEQFF
TRBJ1-4,TRBV20-1,.,few,TGCAGTGCTGCAGCGGGTTCAACTAATGAAAAACTGTTTTTT,CSAAAGSTNEKLFF
TRBJ1-2,TRBV5-1,.,.,TGCGCCAGCAGCTTCGGCGGAACCGTGTCCCATGGGACTAACTATGACTACACCTTC,CASSFGGTVSHGTNYDYTF
TRBJ2-1,TRBV4-1,.,.,TGCGCCAGCAGCCAATACGGGACGGAGTACGATGAGCAGTTCTTC,CASSQYGTEYDEQFF
TRBJ1-2,TRBV12-3/TRBV12-4,TRBD1,many,TGTGCCAGCAGTTCCAACCCTTCGGGACAGCACTATGGCTACACCTTC,CASSSNPSGQHYGYTF
TRBJ1-5,TRBV12-3/TRBV12-4,.,few,TGTGCCAGCAGTCCGGACTTGGGCAATCAGCCCCAGCATTTT,CASSPDLGNQPQHF
TRBJ2-3,TRBV7-9,.,few,TGTGCCAGCAGCCCCGCCAGAGGGGGGGTAACAGATACGCAGTATTTT,CASSPARGGVTDTQYF
TRBJ2-1,TRBV29-1,TRBD2,.,TGCAGCGTGGCGACTAGCGGGGGGTGGAATGAGCAGTTCTTC,CSVATSGGWNEQFF